Reported below is one TCR beta chain. As yet, its antigen is unknown. This sample was taken from a study of cytomegalovirus exposure and HLA in healthy donors. V lost 2 bases, J lost 5 bases, and 15 bases lay in between. Germline loops: CDR1 SGHTA, CDR2 FQGTGA. The CDR3 runs to 15 residues. Study-level findings and limits: Later work associated 16,951 TCR beta sequences with HLA alleles at 0.05 false discovery rate. A few V segments could not be told apart, such as TRBV6-2 and TRBV6-3, and were left out.

PCR employed 60 Vbeta and 13 Jbeta primers. Some clones are missing from TCRdb's copy, which holds only in-frame ones; the method was immunoSEQ multiplex PCR. The top ten clones hold roughly 10% of a sample with around 110,000 clones, around 60% of them seen once. The sample comprised PBMCs. The sequence derives from a woman in her thirties or forties in good health and CMV-seropositive. This rearrangement joins TRBV7-3 to TRBJ2-5; tentatively, D is TRBD2 (5 bases). CDR3 nucleotide sequence: TGTGCCAGCAGCTTAGCCGTTGCGGGCGGGGAGACCCAGTACTTC. Protein sequence: CASSLAVAGGETQYF.